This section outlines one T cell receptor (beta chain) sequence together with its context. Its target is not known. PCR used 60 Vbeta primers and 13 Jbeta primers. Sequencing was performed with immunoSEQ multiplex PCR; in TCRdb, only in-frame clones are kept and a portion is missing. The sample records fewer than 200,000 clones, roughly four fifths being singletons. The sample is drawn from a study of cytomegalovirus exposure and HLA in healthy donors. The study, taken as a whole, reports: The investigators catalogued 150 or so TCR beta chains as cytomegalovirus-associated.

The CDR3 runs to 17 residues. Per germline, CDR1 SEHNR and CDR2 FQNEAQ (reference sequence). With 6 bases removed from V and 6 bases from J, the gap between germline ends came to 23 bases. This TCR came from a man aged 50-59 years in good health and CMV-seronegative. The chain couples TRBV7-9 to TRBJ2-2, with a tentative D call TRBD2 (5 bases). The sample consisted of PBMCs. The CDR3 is CASSRQAGRPGAGELFF. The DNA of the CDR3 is TGTGCCAGCAGTCGTCAAGCTGGACGTCCCGGGGCCGGGGAGCTGTTTTTT.